This T cell receptor beta chain was identified in a study of low-dose radiotherapy and immunotherapy resistance in tumors. Study in general: Treatment consisted of nivolumab 240 mg every two weeks and ipilimumab 1 mg/kg every six weeks, given intravenously to patients.

Both TCRalpha and TCRbeta chains were reverse transcribed with V-gene-specific primers. A roughly 20-cycle PCR with a constant-region primer and V-primer adapter amplified TCRs. Through in vitro transcription, the mRNA that had been isolated was amplified. TCRdb recomputed calls from the reads with MiXCR, one row per CDR3 protein. This table has 55,000 to 65,000 distinct CDR3 sequences, roughly 29% appearing once. Stated time point: before trial treatment. The CDR3 loop spans 15 amino acids. The ends were cut back, 4 bases at V and 0 bases at J, with 10 bases in the middle. The germline V gene encodes CDR1 PRHDT and CDR2 FYEKMQ (reference sequence).

The chain couples TRBV13 to TRBJ2-1, with a possible D match to TRBD1 (6 bases). The receptor was isolated from a male donor with rectosigmoid adenocarcinoma. Sequences were derived from PBMCs, sampled before treatment. CDR3 amino acids: CASSSGTPSYNEQFF. The DNA of the CDR3 is TGTGCCAGCAGCTCCGGGACACCCTCCTACAATGAGCAGTTCTTC.